This passage covers 21 T cell receptor beta chains from one sample sequenced in a study of blood T cell repertoires in COVID-19. Sequenced by immunoSEQ multiplex PCR; TCRdb stores in-frame clones only, minus some. Of more than 95,000 clones in the sample, 91% are singletons; the top ten hold roughly 5.6%. The material sequenced was peripheral blood. The source of these receptors is a human donor in a cohort sampled during active COVID-19.

This rearrangement joins TRBV27 to TRBJ1-2; no clear D. The germline CDR1 and CDR2 sequences are MNHEY and SMNVEV (reference sequence). There are 14 residues in the CDR3. Trimming left V 0 bases short and J 2 bases short, with 7 bases between. CDR3 loop: CASSLSAGNYGYTF. The CDR3 nucleotides are TGTGCCAGCAGTTTATCCGCCGGGAACTATGGCTACACCTTC.

The gene calls are TRBV2 and TRBJ1-1, with a possible D match to TRBD1 (5 bases). Trimming pared 6 bases from V and 11 bases from J, leaving 16 bases between. The germline V gene encodes CDR1 SNHLY and CDR2 FYNNEI. CDR3 length equals 12 residues. CDR3 protein: CASSFGAGVAFF. The CDR3, as DNA: TGTGCCAGCAGCTTTGGAGCGGGGGTGGCTTTCTTT. Combining the CDR3 with reference TRBV2 and TRBJ1-1 gives the whole variable domain EPEVTQTPSHQVTQMGQEVILRCVPISNHLYFYWYRQILGQKVEFLVSFYNNEISEKSEIFDDQFSVERPDGSNFTLKIRSTKLEDSAMYFCASSFGAGVAFFGQGTRLTVV.

This rearrangement joins TRBV12-3 or TRBV12-4 to TRBJ2-1; D is possibly TRBD2 (5 bases). The CDR3 is 12 residues long. The V and J ends lost 8 bases and 4 bases respectively, with 9 bases between them. The CDR3 protein is CASLAVYNEQFF. CDR3 DNA sequence: TGTGCCAGCCTAGCCGTATACAATGAGCAGTTCTTC.

The gene calls are TRBV18 and TRBJ2-3; 9 bases match TRBD2. J gave up 4 bases and V 3 bases, and 2 bases lay outside the gene matches. This CDR3 is 14 amino acids long. CDR1 and CDR2 from the germline V gene are KGHSH and LQKENI. CDR3 region: CASSPGGRADTQYF. In DNA, the CDR3 is TGTGCCAGCTCACCCGGCGGGAGGGCAGATACGCAGTATTTT.

This chain links TRBV19 with TRBJ2-5; a possible D gene is TRBD1 (6 bases). The CDR3 has 15 residues. Germline CDR1 LNHDA, CDR2 SQIVND (reference sequence). The ends were cut back, 2 bases at V and 5 bases at J, with 15 bases in the middle. CDR3: CASSIQAGAGETQYF. DNA of the CDR3: TGTGCCAGTAGTATACAAGCAGGGGCAGGGGAGACCCAGTACTTC.

V and J are TRBV4-1 and TRBJ2-1; perhaps TRBD1 as D (6 bases). Trimming stripped 1 base from V and 3 bases from J, with 22 bases between. Germline V gene lookup returns CDR1 MGHRA and CDR2 YSYEKL. The CDR3 covers 19 residues. This chain's CDR3 is CASSQAGWRLGTHYNEQFF. The CDR3 DNA follows: TGCGCCAGCAGCCAAGCAGGTTGGAGACTTGGGACACACTACAATGAGCAGTTCTTC.

V gene TRBV5-6 combines with J gene TRBJ2-2; TRBD1 matches 8 bases. The CDR3 is made up of 15 amino acids. Looked up from germline, CDR1 is SGHDT and CDR2 is YYEEEE. V dropped 2 bases and J dropped 2; count of bases not matched to a gene: 2. The CDR3 coding sequence is TGTGCCAGCAGCTTTGGACAGGGCAACACCGGGGAGCTGTTTTTT. Protein: CASSFGQGNTGELFF.

The CDR3 reads CASSPLEGSVPGELFF. The CDR3 bases are TGTGCCAGCAGCCCCCTGGAGGGTAGCGTACCCGGGGAGCTGTTTTTT. The V call is TRBV7-8, the J call TRBJ2-2; maybe TRBD2 (6 bases). Trimming shortened V by 5 bases and J by 6 bases, and 19 bases separated the two germline ends. Germline V gene data show CDR1 as SGHVS and CDR2 as FQNEAQ. CDR3 length: 16 residues.

The chain links TRBV11-2 to TRBJ2-7; tentative D call: TRBD1 (6 bases). Germline CDR1 and CDR2: SGHAT and FQNNGV. V was cut by 4 bases and J by 4 bases, with 14 bases left in between. The CDR3 runs to 14 residues. This chain's CDR3 is CASSSIKGGYEQYF. For the CDR3, the DNA is TGTGCCAGCAGCTCGATTAAAGGGGGTTACGAGCAGTACTTC.

The gene calls are TRBV7-9 and TRBJ2-7, with 10 nucleotides matching TRBD1. This CDR3 region has 18 residues. V was pared by 3 bases and J by 0 bases, with 11 bases of the junction left unmatched. Looked up from germline, CDR1 is SEHNR and CDR2 is FQNEAQ (reference sequence). The DNA for the CDR3 is TGTGCCAGCAGCTTGGGGGACAGGGGCCGGTCCAGCTCCTACGAGCAGTACTTC. Translating it yields CASSLGDRGRSSSYEQYF.

The J gene is TRBJ1-6, the V gene TRBV19; TRBD1 might be the D (5 bases). This CDR3 is 17 amino acids long. Germline CDR1 reads LNHDA; CDR2 reads SQIVND (reference sequence). Trimming took off 3 bases at V and 1 base at J, with 13 bases between the two ends. Here the CDR3 DNA reads TGTGCCAGTAGTATGGTCGCAGGGTGGTCCTATAATTCACCCCTCCACTTT. Its translation: CASSMVAGWSYNSPLHF.

The chain carries TRBV29-1 and TRBJ2-7, with a weak D call TRBD1 (6 bases). Trimming pared 3 bases from V and 7 bases from J, leaving 16 bases between. This CDR3 region has 13 residues. CDR1 SQVTM and CDR2 ANQGSEA come from the germline V gene. CDR3 in amino acids: CSVDWQGSGEQYF. CDR3 sequence (DNA): TGCAGCGTTGATTGGCAGGGGTCGGGGGAGCAGTACTTC.

This sequence joins TRBV29-1 and TRBJ1-2; a weak D match, TRBD1 (6 bases). CDR1 and CDR2 from the germline V gene are SQVTM and ANQGSEA. V lost 2 bases and J lost 1, with 8 bases in between. This CDR3 is 13 amino acids long. CDR3 nucleotide sequence: TGCAGCGTTGAACAGGGGAGTAACTATGGCTACACCTTC. Protein sequence: CSVEQGSNYGYTF. Supplemented by reference TRBV29-1 and TRBJ1-2, the full variable domain reads SAVISQKPSRDICQRGTSLTIQCQVDSQVTMMFWYRQQPGQSLTLIATANQGSEATYESGFVIDKFPISRPNLTFSTLTVSNMSPEDSSIYLCSVEQGSNYGYTFGSGTRLTVV.

The chain carries TRBV4-1 and TRBJ1-5; D gene unclear. This CDR3 is built from 15 residues. Germline values: CDR1 MGHRA, CDR2 YSYEKL. Trimming shortened V by 1 base and J by 1 base, and 8 bases separated the two germline ends. CDR3 nucleotide sequence: TGCGCCAGCAGCCAAGGGGGAGGGAGCAATCAGCCCCAGCATTTT. Translated: CASSQGGGSNQPQHF.

This clone appeared a few times. The CDR3 loop is CASLPTGANYGYTF. The CDR3 nucleotides read TGTGCCAGCCTACCAACAGGGGCTAACTATGGCTACACCTTC. The chain carries TRBV19 and TRBJ1-2; 7 bases match TRBD1. J lost 0 bases, V lost 9 bases, and 7 bases had no gene match. The CDR3 runs 14 residues. The germline V gene encodes CDR1 LNHDA and CDR2 SQIVND (reference sequence).

J is TRBJ1-4 and V is TRBV6-5, with TRBD1 identical over 9 bases. Germline assignment: CDR1 MNHEY and CDR2 SVGAGI. V shed 2 bases and J 10 bases; nucleotides not matched to a gene: 5. This CDR3 region has 14 residues. CDR3 bases: TGTGCCAGCAGTTACATCGGACAGGGGCGAAAACTGTTTTTT. This sequence encodes CASSYIGQGRKLFF.

The J gene is TRBJ2-3, the V gene TRBV4-2; possibly TRBD1 for D (6 bases). Germline values: CDR1 LGHNA, CDR2 YNFKEQ. Deletions cut 1 base from V and 2 bases from J, with 10 bases between. The CDR3 extends over 15 amino acids. Here the CDR3 DNA reads TGTGCCAGCAGCCAAGGTGGACAGCTCACAGATACGCAGTATTTT. Protein sequence: CASSQGGQLTDTQYF.

The CDR3 region is CASSRGLNTEAFF. The CDR3 nucleotides read TGTGCCAGTAGTAGGGGGCTGAACACTGAAGCTTTCTTT. J is TRBJ1-1 and V is TRBV19; tentative D call: TRBD1 (6 bases). The V end was cut by 4 bases, the J end by 0 bases, with 6 bases between. This CDR3 comprises 13 residues. Per the germline V gene, CDR1 is LNHDA and CDR2 is SQIVND (reference sequence).

A single count supports this clone. This chain connects TRBV24-1 to TRBJ2-1; 7 bases fit TRBD2. V lost 4 bases and J lost 5; bases outside the gene matches: 13. Per germline, CDR1 KGHDR and CDR2 SFDVKD. There are 17 residues in the CDR3. DNA of the CDR3: TGTGCCACCAGTGAATGGGCTCCGACTAGCAGACACAATGAGCAGTTCTTC. Amino acid sequence: CATSEWAPTSRHNEQFF.

The table lists this clone with a few counts. The chain links TRBV4-1 to TRBJ2-7; tentatively, D is TRBD2 (5 bases). Deletions cut 4 bases from V and 2 bases from J, with 12 bases between. From germline, CDR1 is MGHRA and CDR2 YSYEKL. The CDR3 covers 14 residues. The CDR3 sequence: CASSLGPRAYEQYF. CDR3 DNA: TGCGCCAGCAGCCTTGGGCCGCGGGCCTACGAGCAGTACTTC.

The chain recombines TRBV6-6 with TRBJ1-1; 9 bases agree with TRBD1. In germline, CDR1 is MNHNY, CDR2 SVGAGI (reference sequence). The V segment lost 8 bases and the J segment 11 bases; nucleotides outside the gene matches: 12. CDR3 size: 13 residues. The CDR3 DNA reads as TGTGCCAGCCGAGGGACAGGGCTGGAGCCGGCTTTCTTT. The encoded protein is CASRGTGLEPAFF.